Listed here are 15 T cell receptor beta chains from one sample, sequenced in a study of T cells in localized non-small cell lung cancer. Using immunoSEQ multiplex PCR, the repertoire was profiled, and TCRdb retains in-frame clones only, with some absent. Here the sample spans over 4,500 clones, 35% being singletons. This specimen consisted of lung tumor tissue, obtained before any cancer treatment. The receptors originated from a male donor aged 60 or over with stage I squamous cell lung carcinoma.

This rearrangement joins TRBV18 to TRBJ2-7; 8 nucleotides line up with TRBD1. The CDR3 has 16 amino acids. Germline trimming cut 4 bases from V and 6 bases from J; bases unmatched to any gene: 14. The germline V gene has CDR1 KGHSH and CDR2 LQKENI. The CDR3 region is CASSQETGASGGEQYF. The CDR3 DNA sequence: TGTGCCAGCTCACAAGAGACAGGGGCTTCGGGCGGCGAGCAGTACTTC.

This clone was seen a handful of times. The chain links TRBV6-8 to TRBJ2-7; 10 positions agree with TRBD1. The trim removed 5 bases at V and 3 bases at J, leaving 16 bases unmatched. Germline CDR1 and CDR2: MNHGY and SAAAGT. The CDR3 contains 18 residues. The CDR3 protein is CASSRAGTGVSFGYEQYF. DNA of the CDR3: TGTGCCAGCAGTCGGGCCGGGACAGGGGTTTCTTTCGGCTACGAGCAGTACTTC.

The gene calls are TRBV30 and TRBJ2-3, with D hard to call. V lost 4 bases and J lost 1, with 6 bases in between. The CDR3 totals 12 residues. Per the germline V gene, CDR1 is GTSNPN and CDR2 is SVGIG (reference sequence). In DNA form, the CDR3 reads TGTGCCTGGACTGTGGGCACAGATACGCAGTATTTT. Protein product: CAWTVGTDTQYF.

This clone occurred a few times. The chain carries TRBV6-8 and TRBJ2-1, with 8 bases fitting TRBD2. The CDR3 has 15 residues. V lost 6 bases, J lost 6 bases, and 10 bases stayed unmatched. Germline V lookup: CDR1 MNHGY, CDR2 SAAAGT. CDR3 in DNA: TGTGCCAGCAGCTCATCGGGGGGGAGTCGCAATGAGCAGTTCTTC. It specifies CASSSSGGSRNEQFF.

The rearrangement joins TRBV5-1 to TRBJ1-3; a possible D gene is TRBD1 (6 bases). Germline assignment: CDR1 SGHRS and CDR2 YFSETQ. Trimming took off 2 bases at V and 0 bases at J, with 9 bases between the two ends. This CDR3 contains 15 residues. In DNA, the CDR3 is TGCGCCAGCAGCTTAGGACAGAGCTCTGGAAACACCATATATTTT. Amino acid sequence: CASSLGQSSGNTIYF.

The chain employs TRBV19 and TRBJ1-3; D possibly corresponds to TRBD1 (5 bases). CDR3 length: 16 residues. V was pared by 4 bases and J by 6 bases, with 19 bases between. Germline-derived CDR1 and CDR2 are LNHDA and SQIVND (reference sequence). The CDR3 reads CASSKEGRGGANTIYF. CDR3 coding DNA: TGTGCCAGTAGTAAAGAGGGGCGCGGGGGTGCAAACACCATATATTTT. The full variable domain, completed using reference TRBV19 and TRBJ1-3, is DGGITQSPKYLFRKEGQNVTLSCEQNLNHDAMYWYRQDPGQGLRLIYYSQIVNDFQKGDIAEGYSVSREKKESFPLTVTSAQKNPTAFYLCASSKEGRGGANTIYFGEGSWLTVV.

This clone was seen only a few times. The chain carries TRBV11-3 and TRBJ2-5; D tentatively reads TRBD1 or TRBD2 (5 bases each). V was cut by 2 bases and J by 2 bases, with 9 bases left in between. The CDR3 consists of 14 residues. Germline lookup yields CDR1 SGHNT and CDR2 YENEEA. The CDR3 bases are TGTGCCAGCAGCTTAATGGGGGAGCAAGAGACCCAGTACTTC. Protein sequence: CASSLMGEQETQYF.

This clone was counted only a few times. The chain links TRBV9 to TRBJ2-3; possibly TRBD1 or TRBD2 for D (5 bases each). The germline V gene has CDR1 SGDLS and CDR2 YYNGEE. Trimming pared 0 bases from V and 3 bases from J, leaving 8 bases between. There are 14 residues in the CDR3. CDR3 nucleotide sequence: TGTGCCAGCAGCGTAGTGGGGACGACAGATACGCAGTATTTT. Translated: CASSVVGTTDTQYF.

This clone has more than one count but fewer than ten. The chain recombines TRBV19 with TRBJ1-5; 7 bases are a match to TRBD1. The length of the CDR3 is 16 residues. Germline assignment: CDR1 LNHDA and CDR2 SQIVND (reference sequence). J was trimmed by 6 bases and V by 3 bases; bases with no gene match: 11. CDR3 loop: CASSIGPGTVAQPQHF. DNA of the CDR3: TGTGCCAGTAGTATTGGCCCCGGGACAGTGGCTCAGCCCCAGCATTTT.

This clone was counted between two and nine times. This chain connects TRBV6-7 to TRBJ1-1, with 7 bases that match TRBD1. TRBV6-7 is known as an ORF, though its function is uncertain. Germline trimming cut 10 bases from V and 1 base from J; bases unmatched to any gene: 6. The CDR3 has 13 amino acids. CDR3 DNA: TGTGCCATCTCGACAGGGCAGAACACTGAAGCTTTCTTT. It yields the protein CAISTGQNTEAFF.

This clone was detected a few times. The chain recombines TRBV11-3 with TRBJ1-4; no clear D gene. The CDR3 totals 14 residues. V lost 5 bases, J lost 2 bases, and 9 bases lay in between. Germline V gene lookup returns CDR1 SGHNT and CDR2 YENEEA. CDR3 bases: TGTGCCAGCAGCCCTGCAAGGACTAATGAAAAACTGTTTTTT. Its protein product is CASSPARTNEKLFF.

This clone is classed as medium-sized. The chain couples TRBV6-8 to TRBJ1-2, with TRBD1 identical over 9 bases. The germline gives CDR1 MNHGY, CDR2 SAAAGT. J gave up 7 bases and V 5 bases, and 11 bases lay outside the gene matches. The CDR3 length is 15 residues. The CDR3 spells CASSADRGAYGGYTF. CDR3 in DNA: TGTGCCAGCAGTGCCGACAGGGGGGCCTATGGTGGCTACACCTTC.

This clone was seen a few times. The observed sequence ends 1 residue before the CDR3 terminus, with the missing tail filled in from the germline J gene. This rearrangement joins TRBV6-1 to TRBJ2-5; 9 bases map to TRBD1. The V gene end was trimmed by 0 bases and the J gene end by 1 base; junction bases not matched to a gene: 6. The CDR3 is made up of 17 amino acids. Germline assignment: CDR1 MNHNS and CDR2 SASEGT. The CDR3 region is CASSEAPGTGIQETQYF. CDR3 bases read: TGTGCCAGCAGTGAAGCTCCCGGGACAGGGATCCAAGAGACCCAGTAC.

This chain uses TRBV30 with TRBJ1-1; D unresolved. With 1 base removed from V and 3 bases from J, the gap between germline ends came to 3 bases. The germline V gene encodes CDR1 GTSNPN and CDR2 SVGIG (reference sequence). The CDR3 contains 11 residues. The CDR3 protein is CAWSADTEAFF. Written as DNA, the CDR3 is TGTGCCTGGAGTGCCGACACTGAAGCTTTCTTT.

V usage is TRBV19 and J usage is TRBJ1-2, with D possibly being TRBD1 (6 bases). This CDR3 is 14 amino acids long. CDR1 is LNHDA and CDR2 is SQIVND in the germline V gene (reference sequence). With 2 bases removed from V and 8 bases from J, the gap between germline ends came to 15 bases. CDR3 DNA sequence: TGTGCCAGTAGTATATCGGGCAGGGGAGGCGGCTACACCTTC. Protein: CASSISGRGGGYTF.